The T cell receptor beta chain under discussion was sequenced for a study of cytomegalovirus exposure and HLA in healthy donors. Libraries were prepared by immunoSEQ multiplex PCR; TCRdb keeps only in-frame clonotypes and omits some of them. The sample holds 180,000 or so clones; about nine tenths are singletons and the top ten take 2.7%. Study-level results: It was 150 to 200 TCR beta chains that were listed as cytomegalovirus-associated. First-cohort TCR clusters tended to co-occur in the approximately 120 validation repertoires, a later analysis found. Most TCR sequences were rare, but some public TCRs occurred in many donors.

Germline V lookup: CDR1 SGHDT, CDR2 YYEEEE. The CDR3 sequence is 14 residues long. V gave up 2 bases and J gave up 7 bases, with 16 bases separating them. As for this clone: Its target is unknown.

The chain employs TRBV5-6 and TRBJ2-7, with a tentative D call TRBD1 (5 bases). This clonotype was obtained from a man aged 18 to 35 in good health and CMV-seropositive. Input material: PBMCs. DNA for the CDR3: TGTGCCAGCAGCTTTAACCTGGGGCGGAGAGAGCAGTACTTC. Translating gives CASSFNLGRREQYF.